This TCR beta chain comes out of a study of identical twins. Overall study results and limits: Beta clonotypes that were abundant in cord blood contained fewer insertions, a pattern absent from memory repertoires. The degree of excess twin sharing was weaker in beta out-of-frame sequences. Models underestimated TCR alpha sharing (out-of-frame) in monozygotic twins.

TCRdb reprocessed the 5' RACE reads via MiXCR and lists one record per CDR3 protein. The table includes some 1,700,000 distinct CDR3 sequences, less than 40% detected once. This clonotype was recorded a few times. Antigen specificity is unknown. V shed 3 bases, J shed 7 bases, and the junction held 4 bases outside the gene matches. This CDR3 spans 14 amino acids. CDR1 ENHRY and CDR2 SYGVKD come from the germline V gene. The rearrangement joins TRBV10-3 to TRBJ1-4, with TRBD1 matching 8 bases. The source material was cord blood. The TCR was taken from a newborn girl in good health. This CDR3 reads CAISDDRGGEKLFF. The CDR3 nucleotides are TGTGCCATCAGTGACGACAGGGGTGGTGAAAAACTGTTTTTT.